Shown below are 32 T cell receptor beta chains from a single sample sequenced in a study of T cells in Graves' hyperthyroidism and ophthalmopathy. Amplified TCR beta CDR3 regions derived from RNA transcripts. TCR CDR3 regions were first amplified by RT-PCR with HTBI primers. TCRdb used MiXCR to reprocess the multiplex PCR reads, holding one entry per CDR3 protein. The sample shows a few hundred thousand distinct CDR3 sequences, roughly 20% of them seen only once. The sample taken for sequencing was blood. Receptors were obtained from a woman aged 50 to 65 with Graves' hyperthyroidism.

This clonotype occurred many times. The CDR3 spells CASSSSGPYGYTF. For the CDR3, the DNA is TGTGCCAGCAGTTCTTCAGGACCCTATGGCTACACCTTC. The chain recombines TRBV11-2 with TRBJ1-2, with D hard to call. Per germline, CDR1 SGHAT and CDR2 FQNNGV. The CDR3 is made up of 13 amino acids. With 6 bases removed from V and 4 bases from J, the gap between germline ends came to 12 bases.

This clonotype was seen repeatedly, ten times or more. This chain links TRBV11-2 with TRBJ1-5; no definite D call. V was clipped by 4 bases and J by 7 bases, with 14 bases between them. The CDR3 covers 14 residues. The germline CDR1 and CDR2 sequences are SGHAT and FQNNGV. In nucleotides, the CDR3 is TGTGCCAGCAGCTCAGACGGTTGGGAACAGCCCCAGCATTTT. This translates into CASSSDGWEQPQHF.

The CDR3 DNA is TGCGCCAGCAGCAAGGGGGGCAGCTCTGGAAACACCATATATTTT. Protein: CASSKGGSSGNTIYF. This chain links TRBV10-2 with TRBJ1-3, with TRBD1 as a possible D gene (6 bases). Germline lookup yields CDR1 WSHSY and CDR2 SAAADI. Trimming took off 6 bases at V and 0 bases at J, with 12 bases between the two ends. The CDR3 is 15 residues long.

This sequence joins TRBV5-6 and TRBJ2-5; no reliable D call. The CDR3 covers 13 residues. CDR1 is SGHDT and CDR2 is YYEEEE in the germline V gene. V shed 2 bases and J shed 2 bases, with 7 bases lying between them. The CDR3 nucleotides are TGTGCCAGCAGCTTAGTACTTCAAGAGACCCAGTACTTC. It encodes CASSLVLQETQYF. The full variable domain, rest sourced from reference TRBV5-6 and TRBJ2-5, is DAGVTQSPTHLIKTRGQQVTLRCSPKSGHDTVSWYQQALGQGPQFIFQYYEEEERQRGNFPDRFSGHQFPNYSSELNVNALLLGDSALYLCASSLVLQETQYFGPGTRLLVL.

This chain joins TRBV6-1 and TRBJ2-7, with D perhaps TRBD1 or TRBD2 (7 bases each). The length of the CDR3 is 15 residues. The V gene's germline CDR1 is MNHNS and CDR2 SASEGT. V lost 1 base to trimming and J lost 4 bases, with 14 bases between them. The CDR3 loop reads CASSEGRGGFYEQYV. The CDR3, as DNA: TGTGCCAGCAGTGAAGGCAGGGGGGGGTTTTACGAGCAGTACGTC.

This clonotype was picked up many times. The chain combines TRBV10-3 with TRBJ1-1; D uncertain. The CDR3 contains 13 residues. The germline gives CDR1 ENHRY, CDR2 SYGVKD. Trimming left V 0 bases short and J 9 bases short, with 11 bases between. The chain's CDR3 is CAISESTGAKAFF. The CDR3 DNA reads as TGTGCCATCAGTGAGTCGACGGGAGCTAAAGCTTTCTTT.

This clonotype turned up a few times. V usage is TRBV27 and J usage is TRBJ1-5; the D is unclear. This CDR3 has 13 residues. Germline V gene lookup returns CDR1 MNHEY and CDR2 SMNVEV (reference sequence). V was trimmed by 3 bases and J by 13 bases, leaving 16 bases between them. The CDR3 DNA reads TGTGCCAGCAGTTTCGGGAATTCCGGGCCGCAGCATTTT. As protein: CASSFGNSGPQHF.

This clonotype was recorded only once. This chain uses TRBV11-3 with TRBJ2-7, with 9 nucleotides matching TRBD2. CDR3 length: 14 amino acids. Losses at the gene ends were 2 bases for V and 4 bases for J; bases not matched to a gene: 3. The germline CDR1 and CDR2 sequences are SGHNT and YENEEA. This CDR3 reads CASSLSRGGYEQYF. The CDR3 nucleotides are TGTGCCAGCAGCTTATCGCGGGGGGGGTACGAGCAGTACTTC.

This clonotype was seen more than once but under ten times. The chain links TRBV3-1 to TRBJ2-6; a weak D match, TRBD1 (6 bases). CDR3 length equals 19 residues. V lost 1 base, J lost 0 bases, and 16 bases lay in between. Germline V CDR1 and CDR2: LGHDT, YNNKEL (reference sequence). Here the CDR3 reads CASSQVQAYRDSGANVLTF. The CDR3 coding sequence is TGTGCCAGCAGCCAAGTTCAAGCATACAGGGACTCTGGGGCCAACGTCCTGACTTTC.

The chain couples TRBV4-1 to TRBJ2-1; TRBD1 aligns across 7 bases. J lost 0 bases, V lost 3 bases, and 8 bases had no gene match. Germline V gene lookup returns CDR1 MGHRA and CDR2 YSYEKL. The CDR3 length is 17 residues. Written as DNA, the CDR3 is TGCGCCAGCAGCCAGAGGGGGCCCCGAAGCTCCTACAATGAGCAGTTCTTC. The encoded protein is CASSQRGPRSSYNEQFF.

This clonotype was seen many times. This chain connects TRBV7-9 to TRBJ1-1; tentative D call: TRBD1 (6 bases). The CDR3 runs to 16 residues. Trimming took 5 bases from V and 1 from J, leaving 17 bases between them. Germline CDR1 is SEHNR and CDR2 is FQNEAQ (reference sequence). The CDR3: CASSPQGGAENTEAFF. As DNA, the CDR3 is TGTGCCAGCAGCCCACAAGGGGGGGCAGAGAACACTGAAGCTTTCTTT.

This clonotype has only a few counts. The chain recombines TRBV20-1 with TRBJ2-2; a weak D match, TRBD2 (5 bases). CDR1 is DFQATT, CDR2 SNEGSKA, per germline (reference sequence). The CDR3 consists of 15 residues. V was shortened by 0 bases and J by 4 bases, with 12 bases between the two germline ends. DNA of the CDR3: TGCAGTGCTAGAGATCCCGTAAGCGGCACCGGGGAGCTGTTTTTT. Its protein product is CSARDPVSGTGELFF.

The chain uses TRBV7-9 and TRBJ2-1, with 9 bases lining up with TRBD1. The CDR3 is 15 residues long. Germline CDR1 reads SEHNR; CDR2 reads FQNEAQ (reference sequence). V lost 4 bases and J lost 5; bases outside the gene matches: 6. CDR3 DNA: TGTGCCAGCAGCTACACAGGGGGCCCAGACAATGAGCAGTTCTTC. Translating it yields CASSYTGGPDNEQFF.

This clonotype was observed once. The CDR3 region is CASSIGAGDTQYF. CDR3 nucleotide sequence: TGTGCCAGTAGTATAGGGGCGGGAGATACGCAGTATTTT. V is TRBV19 and J is TRBJ2-3; TRBD2 might be the D (5 bases). The CDR3 runs to 13 residues. V was shortened by 1 base and J by 5 bases, with 7 bases between the two germline ends. CDR1 and CDR2 from the germline V gene are LNHDA and SQIVND (reference sequence). Full variable domain (outside the CDR3, taken from reference TRBV19 and TRBJ2-3): DGGITQSPKYLFRKEGQNVTLSCEQNLNHDAMYWYRQDPGQGLRLIYYSQIVNDFQKGDIAEGYSVSREKKESFPLTVTSAQKNPTAFYLCASSIGAGDTQYFGPGTRLTVL.

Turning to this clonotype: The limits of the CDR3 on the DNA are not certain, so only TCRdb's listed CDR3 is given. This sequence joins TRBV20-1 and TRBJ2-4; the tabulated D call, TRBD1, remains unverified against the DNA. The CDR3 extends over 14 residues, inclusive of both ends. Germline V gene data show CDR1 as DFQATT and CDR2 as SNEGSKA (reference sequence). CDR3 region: CSARVVGQGNIRYF.

The CDR3 protein is CSASPPAGGRTDTQYF. The DNA for the CDR3 is TGCAGTGCTAGTCCACCAGCGGGAGGTCGGACAGATACGCAGTATTTT. This chain connects TRBV20-1 to TRBJ2-3; TRBD2 matches at 9 bases. CDR3 length equals 16 residues. Germline V CDR1 and CDR2: DFQATT, SNEGSKA (reference sequence). J lost 3 bases, V lost 3 bases, and 10 bases had no gene match.

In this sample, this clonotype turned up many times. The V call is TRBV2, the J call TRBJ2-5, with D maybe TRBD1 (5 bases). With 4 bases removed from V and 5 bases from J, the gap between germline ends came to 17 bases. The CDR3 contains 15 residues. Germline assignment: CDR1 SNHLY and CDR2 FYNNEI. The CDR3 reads CASSGAQVGLETQYF. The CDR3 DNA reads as TGTGCCAGCAGTGGGGCCCAGGTGGGGCTGGAGACCCAGTACTTC.

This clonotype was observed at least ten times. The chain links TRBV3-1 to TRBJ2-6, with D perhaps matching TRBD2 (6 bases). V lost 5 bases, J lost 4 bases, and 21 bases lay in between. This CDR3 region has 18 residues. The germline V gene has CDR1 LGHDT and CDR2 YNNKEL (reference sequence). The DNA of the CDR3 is TGTGCCAGCAGCACCCGTTTCGGACCGGGAGCGGGGGCCAACGTCCTGACTTTC. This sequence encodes CASSTRFGPGAGANVLTF.

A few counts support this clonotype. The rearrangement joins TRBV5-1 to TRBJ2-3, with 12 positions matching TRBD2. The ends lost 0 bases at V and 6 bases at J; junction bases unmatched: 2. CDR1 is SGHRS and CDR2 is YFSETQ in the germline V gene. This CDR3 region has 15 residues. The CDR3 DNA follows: TGCGCCAGCAGCTTGGGACTAGCGGGAGAGGATACGCAGTATTTT. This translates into CASSLGLAGEDTQYF.

In nucleotides, the CDR3 is TGTGCCAGCAGCTTCTTTGAGACAGGGACCGGCACAGATACGCAGTATTTT. It specifies CASSFFETGTGTDTQYF. J is TRBJ2-3 and V is TRBV7-6; the match to TRBD1 covers 7 bases. This CDR3 contains 17 residues. After removal of 3 bases from V and 1 base from J, the junction contained 10 bases not matched to a gene. Germline CDR1 and CDR2: SGHVS and FNYEAQ.

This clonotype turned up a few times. The CDR3 sequence is CAWGSLETQYF. As DNA, the CDR3 is TGTGCCTGGGGAAGCCTAGAGACCCAGTACTTC. The chain is built from TRBV30 and TRBJ2-5, with D hard to call. CDR1 and CDR2 (germline): GTSNPN, SVGIG (reference sequence). The V end lost 5 bases, the J end lost 4 bases, and 8 bases lay between the germline ends. This CDR3 is built from 11 residues.

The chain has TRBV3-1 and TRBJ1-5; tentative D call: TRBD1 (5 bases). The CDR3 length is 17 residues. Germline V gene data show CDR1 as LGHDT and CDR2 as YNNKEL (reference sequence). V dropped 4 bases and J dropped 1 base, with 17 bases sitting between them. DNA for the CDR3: TGTGCCAGCAGCCCCTCAGGCATTGGGGGGAGCAATCAGCCCCAGCATTTT. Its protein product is CASSPSGIGGSNQPQHF. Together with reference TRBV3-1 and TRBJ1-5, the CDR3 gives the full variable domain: DTAVSQTPKYLVTQMGNDKSIKCEQNLGHDTMYWYKQDSKKFLKIMFSYNNKELIINETVPNRFSPKSPDKAHLNLHINSLELGDSAVYFCASSPSGIGGSNQPQHFGDGTRLSIL.

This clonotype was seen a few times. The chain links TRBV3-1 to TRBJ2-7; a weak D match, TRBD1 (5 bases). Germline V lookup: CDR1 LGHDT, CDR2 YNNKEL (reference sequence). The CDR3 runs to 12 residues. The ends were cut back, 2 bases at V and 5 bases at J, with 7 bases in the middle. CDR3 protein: CASSQRQHEQYF. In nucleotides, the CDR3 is TGTGCCAGCAGCCAACGACAGCACGAGCAGTACTTC.

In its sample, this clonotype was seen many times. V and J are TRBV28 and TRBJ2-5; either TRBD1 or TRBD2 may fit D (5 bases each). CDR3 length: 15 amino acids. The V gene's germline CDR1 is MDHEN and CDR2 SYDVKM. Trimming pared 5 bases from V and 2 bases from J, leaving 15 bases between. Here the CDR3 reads CASSVRGLTQETQYF. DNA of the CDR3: TGTGCCAGCAGTGTCCGGGGCCTGACTCAAGAGACCCAGTACTTC.

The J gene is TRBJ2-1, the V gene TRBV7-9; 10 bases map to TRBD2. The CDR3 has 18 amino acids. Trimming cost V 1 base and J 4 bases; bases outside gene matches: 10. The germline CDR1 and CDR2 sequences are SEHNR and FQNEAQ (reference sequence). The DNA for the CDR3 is TGTGCCAGCAGCTTAGGGAGCGGGGGGGGGGGGGCATACAATGAGCAGTTCTTC. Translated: CASSLGSGGGGAYNEQFF.

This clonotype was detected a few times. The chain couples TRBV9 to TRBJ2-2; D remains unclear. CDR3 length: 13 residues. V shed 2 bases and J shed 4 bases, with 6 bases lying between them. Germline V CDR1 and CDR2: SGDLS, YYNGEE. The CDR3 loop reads CASSVDLTGELFF. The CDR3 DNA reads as TGTGCCAGCAGCGTGGATCTCACCGGGGAGCTGTTTTTT.

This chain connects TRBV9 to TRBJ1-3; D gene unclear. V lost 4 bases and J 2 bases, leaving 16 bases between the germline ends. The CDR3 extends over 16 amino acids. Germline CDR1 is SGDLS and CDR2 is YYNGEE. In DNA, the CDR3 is TGTGCCAGCAGCATCCCGATCGATGATGCTGGAAACACCATATATTTT. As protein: CASSIPIDDAGNTIYF. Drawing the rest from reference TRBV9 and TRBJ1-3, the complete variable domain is DSGVTQTPKHLITATGQRVTLRCSPRSGDLSVYWYQQSLDQGLQFLIQYYNGEERAKGNILERFSAQQFPDLHSELNLSSLELGDSALYFCASSIPIDDAGNTIYFGEGSWLTVV.

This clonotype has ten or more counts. The CDR3 spells CASSFDQGFEQYV. The CDR3 DNA sequence: TGTGCCAGCAGCTTCGACCAGGGCTTCGAGCAGTACGTC. The rearrangement uses TRBV5-5 and TRBJ2-7, with a tentative D call TRBD1 (5 bases). The CDR3 is 13 residues long. The V gene lost 2 bases and the J gene lost 6 bases, with 12 bases spanning the gap. Germline V gives CDR1 SGHKS, CDR2 YYEKEE (reference sequence).

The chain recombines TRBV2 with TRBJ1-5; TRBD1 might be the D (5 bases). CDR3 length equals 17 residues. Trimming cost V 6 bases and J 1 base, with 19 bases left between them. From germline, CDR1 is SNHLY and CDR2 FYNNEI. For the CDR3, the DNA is TGTGCCAGCAGGGGGCGTGGATCGGGGGAGAGCAATCAGCCCCAGCATTTT. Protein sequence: CASRGRGSGESNQPQHF.

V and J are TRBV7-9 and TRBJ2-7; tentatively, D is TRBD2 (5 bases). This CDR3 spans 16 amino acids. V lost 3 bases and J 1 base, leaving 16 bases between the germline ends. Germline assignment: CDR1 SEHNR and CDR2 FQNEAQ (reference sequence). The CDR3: CASSFDRARGSYEQYF. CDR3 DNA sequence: TGTGCCAGCAGCTTCGACCGGGCCCGGGGTTCCTACGAGCAGTACTTC. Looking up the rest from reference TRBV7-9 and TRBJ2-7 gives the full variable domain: DTGVSQNPRHKITKRGQNVTFRCDPISEHNRLYWYRQTLGQGPEFLTYFQNEAQLEKSRLLSDRFSAERPKGSFSTLEIQRTEQGDSAMYLCASSFDRARGSYEQYFGPGTRLTVT.

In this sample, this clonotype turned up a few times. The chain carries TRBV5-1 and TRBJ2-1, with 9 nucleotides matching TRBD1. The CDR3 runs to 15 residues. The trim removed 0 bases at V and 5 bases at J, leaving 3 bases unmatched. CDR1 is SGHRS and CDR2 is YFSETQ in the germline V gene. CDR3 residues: CASSLEQGAHNEQFF. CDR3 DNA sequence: TGCGCCAGCAGCTTGGAACAGGGGGCTCACAATGAGCAGTTCTTC.

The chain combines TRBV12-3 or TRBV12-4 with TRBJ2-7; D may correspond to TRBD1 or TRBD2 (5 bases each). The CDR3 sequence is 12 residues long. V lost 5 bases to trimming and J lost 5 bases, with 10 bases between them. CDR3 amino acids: CASSPRGHEQYF. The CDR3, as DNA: TGTGCCAGCAGTCCTAGGGGACACGAGCAGTACTTC.